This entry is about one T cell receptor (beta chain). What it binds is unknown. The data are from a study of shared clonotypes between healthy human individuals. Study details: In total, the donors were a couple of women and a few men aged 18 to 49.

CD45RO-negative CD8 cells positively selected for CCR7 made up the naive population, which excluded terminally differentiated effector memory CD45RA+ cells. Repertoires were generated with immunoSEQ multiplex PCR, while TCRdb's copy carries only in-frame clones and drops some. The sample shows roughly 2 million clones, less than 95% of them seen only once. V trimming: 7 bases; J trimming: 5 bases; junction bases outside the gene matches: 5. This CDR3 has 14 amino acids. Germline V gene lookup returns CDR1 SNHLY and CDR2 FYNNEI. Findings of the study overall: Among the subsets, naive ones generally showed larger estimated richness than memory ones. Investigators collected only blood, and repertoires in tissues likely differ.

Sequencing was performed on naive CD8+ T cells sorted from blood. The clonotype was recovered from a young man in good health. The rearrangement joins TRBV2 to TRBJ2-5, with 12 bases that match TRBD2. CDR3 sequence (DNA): TGTGCCAGCAACCTAGCGGGAGGGTGGGAGACCCAGTACTTC. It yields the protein CASNLAGGWETQYF.